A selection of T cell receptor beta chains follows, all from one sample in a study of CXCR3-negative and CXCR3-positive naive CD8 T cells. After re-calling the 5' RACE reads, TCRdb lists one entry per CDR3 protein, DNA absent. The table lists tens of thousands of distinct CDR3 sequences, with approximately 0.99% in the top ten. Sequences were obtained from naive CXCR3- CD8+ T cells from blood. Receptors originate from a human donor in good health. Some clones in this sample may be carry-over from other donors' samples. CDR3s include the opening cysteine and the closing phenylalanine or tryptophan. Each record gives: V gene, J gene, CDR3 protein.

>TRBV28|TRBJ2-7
CAISRGGEQYF
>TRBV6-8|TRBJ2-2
CASSLAFSGELFF
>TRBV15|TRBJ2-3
CATSSIRFNTDTQYF
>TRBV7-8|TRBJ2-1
CASSTGGGRGPELPLYNEQFF
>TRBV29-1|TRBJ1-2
CSVTGTGGGYTF
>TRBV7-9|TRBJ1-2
CASSLEGGGYGYTF
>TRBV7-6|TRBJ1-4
CASRQGTTNEKLFF
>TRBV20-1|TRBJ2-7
CSARGLDRSYEQYF
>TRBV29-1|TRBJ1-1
CSSITMNTEAFF
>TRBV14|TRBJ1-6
CASSQGGISPLHF
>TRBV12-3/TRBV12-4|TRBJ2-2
CASSLVRTLGVRNTGELLF
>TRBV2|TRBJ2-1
CARRRANRDEQFF
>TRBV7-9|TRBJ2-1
CASSPRTSGLNEQFF
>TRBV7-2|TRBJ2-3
CASSTSGGRTDTQYF
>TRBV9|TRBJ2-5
CASSVATSVGGGRETQYF
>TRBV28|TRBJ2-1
CASSSGTGGLNEQFF
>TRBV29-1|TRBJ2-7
CSVEDNTGDLTPYEQYF
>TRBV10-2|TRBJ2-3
CASSEGAERGTEDTQYF
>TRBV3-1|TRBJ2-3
CASSPSGGAYTQYF
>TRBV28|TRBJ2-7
CASSLAGYEQYF
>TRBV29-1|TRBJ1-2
CSVDRDYGYTF
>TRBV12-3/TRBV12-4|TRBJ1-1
CASTRQKEGTEAFF
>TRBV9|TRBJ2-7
CASSVGREGSYEQYF
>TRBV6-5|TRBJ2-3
CASSYLTSGRDTQYF
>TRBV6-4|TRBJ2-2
CASSDPIAGGNTGELFF
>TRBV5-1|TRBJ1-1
CASSQTRDSLGNTEAFF
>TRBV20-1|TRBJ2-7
CSAQSSGTLYEQYF
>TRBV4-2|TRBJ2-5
CASSQGGVSYQETQYF
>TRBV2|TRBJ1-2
CASSEEAGQGDGYTF
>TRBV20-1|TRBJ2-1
CSARPIFRVIYNEQFF
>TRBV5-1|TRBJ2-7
CASSLVGTGVYKQYF
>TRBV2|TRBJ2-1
CASSGDRERLSNNEQFF
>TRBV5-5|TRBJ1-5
CASSFTGASFNQPQHF
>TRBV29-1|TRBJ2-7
CSVEGHEDYEQYF